This record looks at one T cell receptor beta chain sequence and its context. The antigen it recognizes is unknown. No much larger clone is present one base from it, and per-base qualities are unavailable. These data are taken from a study of cytomegalovirus exposure and HLA in healthy donors (dated by TCRdb to 2016 to 2017). Background for the entire study: An earlier analysis of some 600 of the donors reported 250 to 350 Gb of sequence data and around 110 million unique TCR beta sequences obtained from approximately 180 million T cells. An early release that covered 640 HLA-typed donors contained 250 to 350 gigabases of sequencing data and about 93 million unique TCR sequences. Of the 350 to 450 genotyped donors, approximately 82% fell in the genetic ancestry cluster associated with self-reported Caucasian donors. The study was designed to test whether signatures of past pathogen exposure could be identified by cataloging public T cell receptors. The T cell repertoires of some 700 subjects were profiled by immunosequencing and related to cytomegalovirus serostatus. In addition to the first cohort of approximately 670 subjects, a separate validation cohort of approximately 110 different subjects was used. The study combined high-throughput TCR immunosequencing, statistical association of individual TCRs with disease status, and machine learning to predict cytomegalovirus infection status. In a later analysis, previously published TCR beta repertoires from hundreds of donors were re-analyzed and high-resolution HLA genotyping was added so that TCR occurrence patterns could be studied. In the later analysis, no new phenotypic data were used to find candidate immune exposures; instead, reliance was placed on TCR beta sequences and their occurrence across donors. An earlier analysis of around 580 of the donors used high-throughput TCR beta sequencing to judge whether each TCR beta V gene segment behaved as functional or pseudogenic. Alongside the repertoire data, information on donor age, sex, ethnicity and CMV serostatus was compiled. Genome-wide SNP genotypes for about 65% of the roughly 670 donors were used in a later genetic analysis, which treated that subset as a discovery cohort. Every repertoire in the discovery cohort had been generated on one and the same sequencing platform. HLA typing covered class I and class II loci at four-digit resolution. The number of typed donors differed by locus: about 629-640 for A, B, C, DRB1 and DQB1; approximately 520 for DQA1; some 590 for DPA1; and some 470 for DPB1. Roughly five DR-DQ haplotypes were treated as single units for association and clustering because of strong linkage in the cohort. Across approximately 400 genotyped donors of the cohort, an average of roughly 230,000 unique TCR beta nucleotide sequences per donor were sequenced, and roughly 20% of those sequences were non-productive. What the authors observed across the whole study: A further reported finding was that TCR beta sequences accurately predicted the HLA-A and HLA-B alleles for most subjects in the first cohort. The earlier analysis of around 600 of the donors excluded seventeen rarely observed V segments, including chromosome 9 orphons, because counts were too low. In the study, some 160 TCR beta chains were listed as associated with cytomegalovirus. In this cohort, only TCR beta chains were sequenced, and detectable features were limited by the absence of alpha or paired-chain data. A cluster of highly shared sequence variants was judged likely to be a technical artifact of the sequencing pipeline. A later genetic analysis reported fewer N-insertions in productive TCRs among donors in an Asian-associated ancestry cluster than the roughly 620-donor mean. In a later analysis, some 18,000 TCR beta sequences were associated with specific HLA alleles at a false discovery rate of 0.05. A few of the identified cytomegalovirus-associated TCR beta chains were confirmed in vitro to be specific for cytomegalovirus antigens. When HLA alleles, especially DR and DQ, strongly co-occurred, TCR associations were difficult to assign to individual alleles. In an earlier analysis of some 540 of the donors, most TCR beta V segments appeared in productive rearrangements about 90% or about 30% of the time, broadly matching IMGT annotations. Because HLA typing was missing for some donors at each locus, association tests included only the typed subset. A later analysis found that HLA-associated TCR beta chains were more clonally expanded and had lower generation probabilities than equally common non-associated chains. Several of the top co-occurrence clusters appeared to be linked to parvovirus B19, influenza, CMV and Epstein-Barr virus, according to a later analysis. While some public TCRs were present in many individuals, most TCR sequences turned up only very rarely across donors. In a later analysis, the rate of TCR association differed among HLA loci, with DRB1 alleles having the most associated TCRs and HLA-C alleles having the fewest. The classifier was reported to diagnose cytomegalovirus status with high specificity and sensitivity in both the original cohort and the validation cohort. According to the authors, the approach could potentially be generalized to other disease states and immunological phenotypes. Linkage disequilibrium might explain the correlated functional status among segregating V segments, but an unknown experimental factor could not be ruled out. In a later genetic analysis, a missense DCLRE1C variant was associated with V-gene and J-gene trimming of TCR beta chains, and the association was replicated in an independent cohort. The only immune exposure information available for the cohort was CMV serostatus. Most CMV-associated TCR beta chains appeared to be HLA-restricted in a later analysis, and the HLA associations seemed to be driven largely by CMV exposure. The presence/absence analyses assumed that sequencing depth was roughly uniform across donors, and that assumption may not be true.

The cohort was made up of 500 to 850 healthy bone marrow donors. At the time of sampling, all cohort members were nominally healthy, though unrecorded immune exposures were likely present. The donor tested CMV seropositive, placing the donor among the 250 to 350 seropositive members of the cohort. A peripheral blood sample was collected from each donor, and TCR beta sequencing was performed on peripheral blood mononuclear cells. Genomic DNA extraction from the blood cell samples was performed with the Qiagen DNeasy Blood Extraction Kit. Receptor amplification or capture employed the immunoSEQ multiplex PCR assay. For the multiplex PCR, a mixture combining 60 forward primers for TCR Vbeta segments and 13 reverse primers for TCR Jbeta segments was used. Amplification of the CDR3 region of rearranged TCR beta genes was performed with a multiplex PCR assay on genomic DNA. The Illumina HiSeq System was used to sequence the amplified TCR beta libraries as 87-base-pair reads. On the authors' methods: Across the 700 or so repertoires, a later analysis counted 75 million to 90 million unique TCR beta chains, roughly 11 million of which were shared by at least two donors. Raw reads were error-corrected and collapsed into unique sequences by a nearest-neighbor algorithm in which closely related sequences were merged to remove PCR and sequencing errors. To assign V, D and J gene segments, CDR3 sequences were aligned to IMGT reference sequences. For a sequence to be retained, a match of at least six nucleotides was required to both a V gene segment and a J gene segment. A rearrangement was called productive if the CDR3 had no stop codons and remained in frame with V and J, and every other rearrangement was called non-productive. CDR3 was defined according to IMGT convention as the region running from the second conserved V-encoded cysteine to the conserved J-encoded phenylalanine. The earlier analysis of a few hundred of the donors excluded sequences that lacked an unambiguous match to a single V gene segment. An earlier analysis of 587 of the donors called V segments functional above 56.7% productive rearrangements and segregating when the between-donor standard deviation exceeded 5%. A statistical classification framework was built to diagnose cytomegalovirus status from the catalog of TCR beta chain sequences. In a later analysis, TCR nucleotide sequences were compared against IMGT/GENE-DB human TR gene sequences so that V and J genes could be assigned. In a later analysis, CDR3 sequences and most-parsimonious VDJ recombination scenarios were assigned using the TCRdist pipeline. A later analysis defined each TCR beta chain by its CDR3 amino acid sequence plus V-gene family, and excluded reads lacking a unique V-gene family. A later analysis removed several hundred highly shared, low-generation-probability nucleotide sequences to deal with suspected cross-contamination and a sequencing artifact. For each public chain, a later analysis derived a clonal expansion index from normalized ranks of inferred template counts within each repertoire. In a later analysis, generation probabilities were computed using a VDJ recombination model fitted to out-of-frame rearrangements, and the results were checked against IGoR. In a later analysis, TCR-TCR, TCR-HLA and TCR-CMV co-occurrence was scored with hypergeometric tests, and a repertoire-size bias correction was applied to TCR pairs. A later analysis estimated false discovery rates by permuting HLA or CMV assignments 20 times. In a later analysis, co-occurring TCRs were grouped with DBSCAN, and TCRdist sequence similarity was added when clustering was performed within HLA-allele-positive subsets. Repertoires with fewer than 30,000 or more than 120,000 public chains, plus five repertoires with anomalous nucleotide sharing, were excluded from co-occurrence clustering. The clones in this table, taken by TCRdb from immuneACCESS, are in-frame only. Not every clone is retained; where verified, under half of the shortfall comes from an unresolved V gene, and the cause of the rest is unknown. That table gives V, J and clone size, and the DNA gave D and trimming. The sample data list around 99,000 clones, and around 76% of these were observed just once. The ten most abundant clones make up approximately 2.6% of the sample.

This TCR was sampled from a young man in good health and CMV-seropositive. The specimen sequenced was PBMCs.

The DNA reads as follows: TGTGCCAGCAGCCCGGTCGGGGGGGACGAGCAGTACTTC. It codes for CASSPVGGDEQYF. Rearrangement joined TRBV5-4 to TRBJ2-7, with TRBD2 matching 8 junction bases. CDR1 is given as SGHNT and CDR2 as YYREEE, both from the germline V gene (reference sequence). Unmatched junction bases come to 5, with V trimmed by 4 bases and J by 5 bases. Counted from cysteine to phenylalanine, this CDR3 has 13 amino acids. Here the CDR3 DNA is all that survives: 39 bases in frame from base 1.